This T cell receptor (beta chain) was identified in a study of tumor-infiltrating lymphocytes in primary liver carcinoma. CDR3 length: 13 amino acids. The germline CDR1 and CDR2 sequences are SGHAT and FQNNGV. Co-extracting RNA and DNA was done with roughly 18-32 mg of unsorted bulk tissue as input. In regard to this clonotype: The antigen is undetermined. At one boundary the junction diverges from the germline segment, which might be a read error.

The study, taken as a whole, reports: A significantly higher top-250-clone fraction was recorded for tumors than for blood (p = 0.039). For tumor-adjacent and tumor-blood pairs, overlap was less than that seen for tumor region pairs. Just around 7.5-25% of top clones spanned all five tumor regions.

Making TCR beta cDNA involved approximately 530 ng total RNA and a constant-region primer. Researchers made the TCR beta libraries by running three nested multiplex PCR rounds with slightly modified ARM-PCR. The opening two PCR rounds, about 10 cycles each, paired TRBV1-TRBV30 forward primers with a C-beta reverse primer. Via MiXCR, TCRdb re-called the multiplex PCR reads, giving one row per CDR3 protein. The sample yields some 180,000 distinct CDR3 sequences, 85% seen once. This TCR derives from a man aged 40-49 years with primary liver carcinoma and hepatitis B virus infection. This chain uses TRBV11-2 with TRBJ2-7; no definite D call. Input material: tumor tissue from primary liver carcinoma. CDR3 DNA sequence: TGTGCAAGCAGCCCTCTACAGTCCTACGAGCACTACTTC. Residues: CASSPLQSYEHYF.